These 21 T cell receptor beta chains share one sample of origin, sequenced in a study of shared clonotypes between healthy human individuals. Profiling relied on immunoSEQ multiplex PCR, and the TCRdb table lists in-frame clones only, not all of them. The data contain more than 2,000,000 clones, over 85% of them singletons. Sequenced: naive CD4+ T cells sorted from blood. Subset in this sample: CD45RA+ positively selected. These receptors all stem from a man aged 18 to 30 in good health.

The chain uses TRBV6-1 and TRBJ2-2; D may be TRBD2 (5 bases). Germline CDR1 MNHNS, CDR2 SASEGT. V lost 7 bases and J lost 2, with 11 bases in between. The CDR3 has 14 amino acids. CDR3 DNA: TGTGCCAGCATCGGACTTATAAACACCGGGGAGCTGTTTTTT. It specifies CASIGLINTGELFF.

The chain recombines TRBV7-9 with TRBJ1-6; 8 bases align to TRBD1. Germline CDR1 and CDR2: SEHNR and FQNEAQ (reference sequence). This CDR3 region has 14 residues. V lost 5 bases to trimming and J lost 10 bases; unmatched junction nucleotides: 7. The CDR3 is CASSPQGDGSPLHF. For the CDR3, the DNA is TGTGCCAGCAGCCCACAGGGGGATGGATCACCCCTCCACTTT.

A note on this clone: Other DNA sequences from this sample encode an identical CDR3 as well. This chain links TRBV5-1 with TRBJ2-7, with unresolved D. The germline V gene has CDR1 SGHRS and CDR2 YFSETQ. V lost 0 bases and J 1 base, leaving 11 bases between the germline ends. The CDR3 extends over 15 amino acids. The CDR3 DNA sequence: TGCGCCAGCAGCTTGGATGGAGCTAGTTCCTACGAGCAGTACTTC. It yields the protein CASSLDGASSYEQYF.

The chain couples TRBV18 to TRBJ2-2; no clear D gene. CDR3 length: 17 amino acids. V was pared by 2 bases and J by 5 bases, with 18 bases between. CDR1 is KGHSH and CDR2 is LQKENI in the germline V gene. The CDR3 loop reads CASSPLIREKSTGELFF. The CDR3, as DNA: TGTGCCAGCTCACCATTAATCCGTGAGAAATCGACCGGGGAGCTGTTTTTT.

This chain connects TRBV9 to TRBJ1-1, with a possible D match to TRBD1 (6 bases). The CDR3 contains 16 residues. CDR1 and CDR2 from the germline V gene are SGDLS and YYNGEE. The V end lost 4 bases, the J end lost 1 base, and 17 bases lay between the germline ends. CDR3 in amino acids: CASSPHSGHKNTEAFF. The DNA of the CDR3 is TGTGCCAGCAGCCCTCACTCGGGACATAAGAACACTGAAGCTTTCTTT.

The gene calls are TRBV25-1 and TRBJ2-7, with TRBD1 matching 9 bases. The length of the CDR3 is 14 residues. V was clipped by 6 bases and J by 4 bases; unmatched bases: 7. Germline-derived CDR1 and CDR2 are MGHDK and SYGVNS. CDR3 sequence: CASRRDRATYEQYF. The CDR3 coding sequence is TGTGCCAGCAGACGGGACAGGGCTACATACGAGCAGTACTTC.

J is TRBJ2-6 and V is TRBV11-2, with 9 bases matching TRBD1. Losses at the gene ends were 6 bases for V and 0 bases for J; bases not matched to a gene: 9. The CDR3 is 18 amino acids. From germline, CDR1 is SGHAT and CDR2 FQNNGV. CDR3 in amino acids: CASRLAGTGNSGANVLTF. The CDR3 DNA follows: TGTGCCAGCAGACTCGCGGGGACAGGGAACTCTGGGGCCAACGTCCTGACTTTC.

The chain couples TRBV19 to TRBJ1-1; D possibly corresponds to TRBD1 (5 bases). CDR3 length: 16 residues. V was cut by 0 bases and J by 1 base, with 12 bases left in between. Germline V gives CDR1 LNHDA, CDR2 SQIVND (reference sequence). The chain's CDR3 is CASSIDQGERNTEAFF. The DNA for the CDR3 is TGTGCCAGTAGTATAGATCAGGGTGAGCGGAACACTGAAGCTTTCTTT.

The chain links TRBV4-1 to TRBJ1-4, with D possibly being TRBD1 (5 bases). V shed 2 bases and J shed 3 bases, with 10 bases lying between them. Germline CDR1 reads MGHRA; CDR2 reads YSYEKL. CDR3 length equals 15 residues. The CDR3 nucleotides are TGCGCCAGCAGCCAATTTCAGGGCTCTAATGAAAAACTGTTTTTT. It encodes CASSQFQGSNEKLFF.

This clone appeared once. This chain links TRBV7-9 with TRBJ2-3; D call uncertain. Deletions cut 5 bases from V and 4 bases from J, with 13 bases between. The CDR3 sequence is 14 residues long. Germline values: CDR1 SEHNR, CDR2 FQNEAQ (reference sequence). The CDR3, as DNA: TGTGCCAGCAGCAAAGGATTAGCCCCAGATACGCAGTATTTT. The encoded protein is CASSKGLAPDTQYF.

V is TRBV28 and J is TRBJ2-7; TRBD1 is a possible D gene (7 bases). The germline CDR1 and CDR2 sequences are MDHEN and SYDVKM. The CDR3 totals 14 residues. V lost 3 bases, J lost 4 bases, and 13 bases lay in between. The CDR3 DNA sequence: TGTGCCAGCAGTTTCACCCAGGGGGGTTACGAGCAGTACTTC. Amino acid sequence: CASSFTQGGYEQYF.

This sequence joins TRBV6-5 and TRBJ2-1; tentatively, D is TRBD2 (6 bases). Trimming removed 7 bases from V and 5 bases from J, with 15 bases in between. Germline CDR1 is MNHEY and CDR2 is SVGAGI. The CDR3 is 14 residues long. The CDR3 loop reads CASTPEGGNNEQFF. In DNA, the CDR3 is TGTGCCAGCACACCCGAGGGAGGAAACAATGAGCAGTTCTTC.

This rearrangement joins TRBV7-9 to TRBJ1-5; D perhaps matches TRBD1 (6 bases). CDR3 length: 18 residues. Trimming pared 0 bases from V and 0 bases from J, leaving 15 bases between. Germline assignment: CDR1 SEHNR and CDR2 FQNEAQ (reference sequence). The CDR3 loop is CASSLALAGDNSNQPQHF. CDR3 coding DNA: TGTGCCAGCAGCTTAGCCCTTGCCGGGGACAATAGCAATCAGCCCCAGCATTTT.

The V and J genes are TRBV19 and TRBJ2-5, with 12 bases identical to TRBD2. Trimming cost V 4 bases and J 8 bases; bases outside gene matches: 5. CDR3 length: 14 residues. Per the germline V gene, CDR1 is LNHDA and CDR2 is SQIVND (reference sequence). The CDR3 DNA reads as TGTGCCAGTAGTACCGGACTAGCGGGGACAACCCAGTACTTC. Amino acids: CASSTGLAGTTQYF.

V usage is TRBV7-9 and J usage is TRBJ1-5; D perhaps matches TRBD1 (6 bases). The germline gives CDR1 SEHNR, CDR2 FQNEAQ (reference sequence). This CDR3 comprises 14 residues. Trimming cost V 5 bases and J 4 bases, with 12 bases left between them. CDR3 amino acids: CASSLGTLNQPQHF. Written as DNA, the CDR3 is TGTGCCAGCAGCCTGGGGACATTAAATCAGCCCCAGCATTTT.

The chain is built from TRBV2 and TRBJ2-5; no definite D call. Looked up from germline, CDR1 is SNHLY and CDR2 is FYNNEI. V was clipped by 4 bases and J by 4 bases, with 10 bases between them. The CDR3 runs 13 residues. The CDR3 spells CASSGDIIETQYF. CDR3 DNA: TGTGCCAGCAGTGGCGACATTATAGAGACCCAGTACTTC.

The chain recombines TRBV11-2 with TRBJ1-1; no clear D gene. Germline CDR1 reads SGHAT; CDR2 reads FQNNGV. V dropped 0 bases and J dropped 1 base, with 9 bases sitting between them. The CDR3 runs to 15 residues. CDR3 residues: CASSLERVANTEAFF. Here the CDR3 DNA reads TGTGCCAGCAGCTTAGAACGTGTCGCGAACACTGAAGCTTTCTTT.

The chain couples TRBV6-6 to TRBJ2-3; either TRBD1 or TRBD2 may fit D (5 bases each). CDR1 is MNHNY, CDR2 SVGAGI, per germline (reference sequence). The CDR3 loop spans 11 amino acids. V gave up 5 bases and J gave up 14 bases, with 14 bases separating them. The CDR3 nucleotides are TGTGCCAGCAGTCTCCGGGACCCTCTGTATTTT. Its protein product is CASSLRDPLYF.

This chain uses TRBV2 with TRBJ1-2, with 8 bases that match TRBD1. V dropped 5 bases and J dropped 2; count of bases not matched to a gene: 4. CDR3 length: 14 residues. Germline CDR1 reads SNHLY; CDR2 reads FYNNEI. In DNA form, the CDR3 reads TGTGCCAGCAGTCAGGGGGCGGGAAACTATGGCTACACCTTC. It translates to CASSQGAGNYGYTF.

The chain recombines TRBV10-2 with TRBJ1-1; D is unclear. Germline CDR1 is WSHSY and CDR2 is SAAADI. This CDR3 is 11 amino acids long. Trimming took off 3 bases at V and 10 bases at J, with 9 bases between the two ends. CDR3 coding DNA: TGCGCCAGCAGTGACTACATGCGAGCTTTCTTT. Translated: CASSDYMRAFF.

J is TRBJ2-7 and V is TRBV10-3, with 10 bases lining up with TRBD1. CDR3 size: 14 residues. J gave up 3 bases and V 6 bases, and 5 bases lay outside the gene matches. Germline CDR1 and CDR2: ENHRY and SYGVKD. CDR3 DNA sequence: TGTGCCATCAGAACCGGGACAGGGGTCTACGAGCAGTACTTC. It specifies CAIRTGTGVYEQYF.